Listed here are 28 T cell receptor beta chains from one sample, sequenced in a study of cytomegalovirus exposure and HLA in healthy donors. A multiplex PCR was run with 60 Vbeta primers and 13 Jbeta primers. Using immunoSEQ multiplex PCR, the repertoire was profiled, and TCRdb retains in-frame clones only, with some absent. The sample table sets out about 64,000 clones. Material: PBMCs. The receptors derive from a woman in her late teens or twenties in good health and CMV-seronegative.

The V and J genes are TRBV25-1 and TRBJ2-7; D unclear. This CDR3 has 13 residues. Per the germline V gene, CDR1 is MGHDK and CDR2 is SYGVNS. V gave up 4 bases and J gave up 2 bases, with 9 bases separating them. The CDR3 sequence is CASSAPFPYEQYF. In DNA form, the CDR3 reads TGTGCCAGCAGTGCCCCCTTCCCCTACGAGCAGTACTTC.

The J gene is TRBJ1-1, the V gene TRBV30, with 7 nucleotides matching TRBD1. The CDR3 contains 15 residues. The germline gives CDR1 GTSNPN, CDR2 SVGIG (reference sequence). The V and J ends lost 8 bases and 0 bases, in that order; junction bases with no gene match: 12. The CDR3 is CAGDGTGTVNTEAFF. CDR3 DNA sequence: TGTGCCGGGGACGGGACCGGGACAGTGAACACTGAAGCTTTCTTT.

The chain has TRBV5-4 and TRBJ2-3, with 12 nucleotides matching TRBD2. The CDR3 has 16 amino acids. CDR1 is SGHNT and CDR2 is YYREEE in the germline V gene (reference sequence). J was trimmed by 2 bases and V by 4 bases; bases with no gene match: 5. CDR3 loop: CASSPRLAGDTDTQYF. DNA for the CDR3: TGTGCCAGCAGCCCTAGACTAGCGGGGGACACAGATACGCAGTATTTT.

The chain joins TRBV7-8 to TRBJ2-1; TRBD1 matches 7 bases. Germline V gene data show CDR1 as SGHVS and CDR2 as FQNEAQ. The junction had 11 bases not matched to a gene; V was cut back by 1 base and J by 8 bases. This CDR3 is 16 amino acids long. CDR3 coding DNA: TGTGCCAGCAGCTTAGAGGGGGCAGGAGGTAGCGATGAGCAGTTCTTC. Translated, it gives CASSLEGAGGSDEQFF.

The gene calls are TRBV6-1 and TRBJ2-1; no firm D call. The germline gives CDR1 MNHNS, CDR2 SASEGT. The CDR3 contains 17 residues. V lost 3 bases to trimming and J lost 0 bases, with 15 bases between them. In DNA, the CDR3 is TGTGCCAGCAGTGATAGTCGGTTTTTAAGCTCCTACAATGAGCAGTTCTTC. This encodes CASSDSRFLSSYNEQFF.

The chain uses TRBV6-5 and TRBJ2-6; perhaps TRBD2 as D (6 bases). V lost 4 bases, J lost 1 base, and 11 bases lay in between. The CDR3 runs 16 residues. The germline CDR1 and CDR2 sequences are MNHEY and SVGAGI. CDR3 nucleotide sequence: TGTGCCAGCAGTTTAGGGAGGCGATCTGGGGCCAACGTCCTGACTTTC. Residues: CASSLGRRSGANVLTF.

CDR3 loop: CASSVGGSEAFF. The DNA for the CDR3 is TGTGCCAGCAGCGTAGGCGGATCCGAAGCTTTCTTT. The chain joins TRBV9 to TRBJ1-1; D unclear. The ends were cut back, 0 bases at V and 8 bases at J, with 8 bases in the middle. The CDR3 runs 12 residues. CDR1 is SGDLS and CDR2 is YYNGEE in the germline V gene.

This chain connects TRBV6-5 to TRBJ2-5, with 9 bases lining up with TRBD2. Unmatched junction bases numbered 4, after V lost 0 bases and J lost 5 bases. The germline gives CDR1 MNHEY, CDR2 SVGAGI. The CDR3 runs to 15 residues. The CDR3 region has the DNA TGTGCCAGCAGTTACTCTGCGGGAGGGCCGGAGACCCAGTACTTC. Translated, it gives CASSYSAGGPETQYF.

The CDR3 is CSVLQGSTGELFF. For the CDR3, the DNA is TGCAGCGTTCTGCAGGGGTCCACCGGGGAGCTGTTTTTT. This chain links TRBV29-1 with TRBJ2-2; D may be TRBD1 (6 bases). V was cut by 5 bases and J by 4 bases, with 11 bases left in between. The CDR3 runs to 13 residues. Germline V gene data show CDR1 as SQVTM and CDR2 as ANQGSEA.

The CDR3 DNA is TGTGCCAGCAGTGAAGCGCGGGGAGATGAAGCTTTCTTT. It is translated as CASSEARGDEAFF. The chain links TRBV2 to TRBJ1-1, with D hard to call. The CDR3 spans 13 residues. The V gene's germline CDR1 is SNHLY and CDR2 FYNNEI. The V and J ends lost 0 bases and 7 bases respectively, with 9 bases between them.

Judged by frequency, this clone is large. The chain recombines TRBV7-6 with TRBJ2-1; 7 bases map to TRBD2. The length of the CDR3 is 15 residues. Germline-derived CDR1 and CDR2 are SGHVS and FNYEAQ. Trimming at V came to 0 bases and at J to 4 bases, leaving 3 bases not matched to a gene. The CDR3 sequence: CASSLALATYNEQFF. CDR3 sequence (DNA): TGTGCCAGCAGCTTAGCACTAGCGACTTACAATGAGCAGTTCTTC.

The chain joins TRBV4-1 to TRBJ2-2; maybe TRBD1 (6 bases). V was pared by 3 bases and J by 1 base, with 6 bases between. Per germline, CDR1 MGHRA and CDR2 YSYEKL. This CDR3 region has 14 residues. CDR3 protein: CASSQGQNTGELFF. The CDR3 DNA is TGCGCCAGCAGCCAGGGACAGAACACCGGGGAGCTGTTTTTT.

The CDR3 nucleotides read TGTGCCTGGAGCCCCGGCAGGACTAGCGGATACTCCTACGAGCAGTACTTC. This sequence encodes CAWSPGRTSGYSYEQYF. The rearrangement links TRBV30 to TRBJ2-7; 10 nucleotides match TRBD2. The CDR3 contains 17 residues. Trimming at V came to 3 bases and at J to 0 bases, leaving 11 bases not matched to a gene. Germline CDR1 and CDR2: GTSNPN and SVGIG (reference sequence).

This chain connects TRBV5-6 to TRBJ1-2; 8 bases agree with TRBD1. The germline gives CDR1 SGHDT, CDR2 YYEEEE. Losses at the gene ends were 0 bases for V and 3 bases for J; bases not matched to a gene: 7. This CDR3 is built from 16 residues. CDR3 DNA: TGTGCCAGCAGCTTGGGATCAGGACAGGGCTACTATGGCTACACCTTC. It encodes CASSLGSGQGYYGYTF.

This chain uses TRBV5-4 with TRBJ2-7; 8 bases map to TRBD1. The CDR3 is 15 residues long. CDR1 SGHNT and CDR2 YYREEE come from the germline V gene (reference sequence). The V gene end was trimmed by 4 bases and the J gene end by 6 bases; junction bases not matched to a gene: 12. The CDR3 protein is CASSPKQGEPGEQYF. DNA of the CDR3: TGTGCCAGCAGCCCAAAACAGGGGGAGCCTGGCGAGCAGTACTTC.

The chain carries TRBV7-6 and TRBJ1-2; 7 bases map to TRBD1. The CDR3 contains 13 residues. Trimming took 3 bases from V and 3 from J; bases not matched to a gene: 1. Germline V gene data show CDR1 as SGHVS and CDR2 as FNYEAQ. The chain's CDR3 is CASSFDRDYGYTF. In nucleotides, the CDR3 is TGTGCCAGCAGCTTTGACAGGGACTATGGCTACACCTTC.

The V gene is TRBV4-1, the J gene TRBJ2-5; TRBD1 agrees at 7 bases. Germline V gene lookup returns CDR1 MGHRA and CDR2 YSYEKL. V trimming: 3 bases; J trimming: 6 bases; junction bases outside the gene matches: 4. The CDR3 covers 13 residues. This CDR3 is CASSHTGEKTQYF. The CDR3 bases are TGCGCCAGCAGCCACACAGGGGAAAAGACCCAGTACTTC.

V is TRBV29-1 and J is TRBJ1-2, with TRBD1 matching over 7 bases. The trim removed 7 bases at V and 4 bases at J, leaving 12 bases unmatched. The CDR3 runs to 14 residues. CDR1 and CDR2 from the germline V gene are SQVTM and ANQGSEA. Here the CDR3 DNA reads TGCAGCGCTGTGGACCAGGGGGTTGCCTATGGCTACACCTTC. Amino acid sequence: CSAVDQGVAYGYTF.

This rearrangement joins TRBV28 to TRBJ1-5; weak D call: TRBD1 (6 bases). The CDR3 consists of 15 residues. The germline CDR1 and CDR2 sequences are MDHEN and SYDVKM. The V and J ends lost 8 bases and 2 bases respectively, with 16 bases between them. In DNA form, the CDR3 reads TGTGCCAGCGCAGCCAGGGGACCCCGCAATCAGCCCCAGCATTTT. Translation gives CASAARGPRNQPQHF.

J is TRBJ2-5 and V is TRBV5-1; 7 nucleotides match TRBD2. V was pared by 1 base and J by 3 bases, with 6 bases of the junction left unmatched. The CDR3 length is 15 residues. The germline gives CDR1 SGHRS, CDR2 YFSETQ. The CDR3 reads CASSLITAGEETQYF. The CDR3 DNA reads as TGCGCCAGCAGCTTGATTACTGCGGGGGAAGAGACCCAGTACTTC.

The CDR3 bases are TGTGCCAGTAGTACGACCGGGACAGGAGGGACCGGGGAGCTGTTTTTT. It yields the protein CASSTTGTGGTGELFF. V is TRBV19 and J is TRBJ2-2; 8 bases fit TRBD1. The germline gives CDR1 LNHDA, CDR2 SQIVND (reference sequence). This CDR3 contains 16 residues. The V and J ends lost 4 bases and 5 bases, in that order; junction bases with no gene match: 9.

V usage is TRBV11-3 and J usage is TRBJ1-1; 9 nucleotides match TRBD1. Germline V gives CDR1 SGHNT, CDR2 YENEEA. Trimming took 2 bases from V and 1 from J; bases not matched to a gene: 5. The CDR3 spans 16 residues. The CDR3 spells CASSLIPGQGNTEAFF. The CDR3 DNA is TGTGCCAGCAGCTTAATTCCGGGACAGGGGAACACTGAAGCTTTCTTT.

The genes are TRBV7-9 and TRBJ1-1; no definite D call. This CDR3 is 15 amino acids long. V shed 1 base and J shed 4 bases, with 13 bases lying between them. Germline V CDR1 and CDR2: SEHNR, FQNEAQ (reference sequence). The CDR3 protein is CASSLEVGGSTEAFF. CDR3 sequence (DNA): TGTGCCAGCAGCTTAGAAGTCGGCGGCAGCACTGAAGCTTTCTTT.

This sequence joins TRBV6-1 and TRBJ1-1, with TRBD1 matching over 7 bases. CDR3 size: 14 residues. Looked up from germline, CDR1 is MNHNS and CDR2 is SASEGT. The V gene end was trimmed by 4 bases and the J gene end by 1 base; junction bases not matched to a gene: 3. CDR3 protein: CASSVDRANTEAFF. The CDR3 DNA sequence: TGTGCCAGCAGTGTAGACAGGGCGAACACTGAAGCTTTCTTT.

The chain has TRBV13 and TRBJ2-7, with D perhaps TRBD2 (6 bases). Germline-derived CDR1 and CDR2 are PRHDT and FYEKMQ (reference sequence). The germline V and J ends were trimmed by 5 bases and 5 bases, with 13 bases remaining between them. The CDR3 is 13 residues long. CDR3 sequence: CASSMTSGNEQYF. In DNA, the CDR3 is TGTGCCAGCAGCATGACTAGTGGGAACGAGCAGTACTTC.

The gene calls are TRBV18 and TRBJ2-7; 14 bases are a match to TRBD2. Germline CDR1 is KGHSH and CDR2 is LQKENI. The junction had 6 bases not matched to a gene; V was cut back by 7 bases and J by 1 base. The CDR3 totals 16 residues. The CDR3 spells CASLGTSGGKSYEQYF. The CDR3 region has the DNA TGTGCCAGCTTAGGGACTAGCGGGGGCAAATCCTACGAGCAGTACTTC.

The V call is TRBV5-8, the J call TRBJ1-6; TRBD1 might be the D (6 bases). The CDR3 is 13 residues long. Germline-derived CDR1 and CDR2 are SGHTS and YDEGEE. V was shortened by 9 bases and J by 9 bases, with 16 bases between the two germline ends. The CDR3 nucleotides are TGTGCCACCCAGGCAGGGGTGAGTTCACCCCTCCACTTT. This sequence encodes CATQAGVSSPLHF.

V and J are TRBV5-6 and TRBJ2-2, with TRBD2 matching over 12 bases. The CDR3 is made up of 17 amino acids. The germline V gene encodes CDR1 SGHDT and CDR2 YYEEEE. V shed 0 bases, J shed 4 bases, and the junction held 4 bases outside the gene matches. CDR3 protein: CASSLGLAGGITGELFF. The CDR3 DNA follows: TGTGCCAGCAGCTTGGGCCTAGCGGGGGGGATCACCGGGGAGCTGTTTTTT.